This T cell receptor (beta chain) was sequenced in a study of vaccination effects on CD4 cells after COVID-19. General observations from the study: Pronounced clonal contraction occurred in clones induced by infection and by vaccine late after vaccination.

The table came from immunoSEQ multiplex PCR; TCRdb's copy has only in-frame clones and leaves some out. The sample consists of approximately 31,000 clones, 65% to 75% of them appearing once. V dropped 4 bases and J dropped 10 bases, with 11 bases sitting between them. The CDR3 length is 13 residues. The germline gives CDR1 SGHAT, CDR2 FQNNGV. A note on this clone: What it binds is unknown.

Peptide-pool stimulation followed by sequencing identified expanded antigen-specific CD4+ clonotypes in the ViraFEST assay. Subsequent to a culture period of 10 to 11 days, CD4+ T cells were isolated. The infection with SARS-CoV-2 (confirmed by PCR) occurred in this person between March and December 2020. Sequenced material: CD4+ T cells from PBMCs cultured with a peptide pool, taken before COVID-19 vaccination. The gene calls are TRBV11-2 and TRBJ1-6; D uncertain. This TCR was sampled from a human donor who had a prior SARS-CoV-2 infection. CDR3 coding DNA: TGTGCCAGCAGCTCCTCCCGAGAGTCACCCCTCCACTTT. Its protein is CASSSSRESPLHF.